Sequencing of this T cell receptor (beta chain) was carried out in a study of CD8+CD57+ T cells in acquired aplastic anemia. CDR1 is DFQATT, CDR2 SNEGSKA, per germline (reference sequence). The CDR3 consists of 12 residues. Sequencing involved patients with CD8+CD57+ cell expansion previously shown by flow cytometry. Profiling that covered TCR beta VDJ and CDR3 relied on genomic DNA as its template. TCRdb redid the calling of the reads with MiXCR, one entry per CDR3 protein. The sample includes 450,000 to 600,000 distinct CDR3 sequences, under 40% of them seen just once. Study conclusions and caveats: Researchers report that twenty-nine CD8+ CDR3 sequences appeared in both patients and controls.

This clonotype appeared a few times. Antigen specificity is unknown. The germline gene is not matched at one end of the junction; a read error may be the cause. The receptor's source is a human donor with aplastic anemia. V usage is TRBV20-1 and J usage is TRBJ1-1; TRBD1 aligns across 11 bases. The sample was sorted CD4+, CD8+, or CD8+CD57+ T cells (not recorded which) from PBMCs. Written as DNA, the CDR3 is TGCAGTGCCAGAGTGGGGGACAGGGGGGCTTTCTTT. Translation gives CSARVGDRGAFF.